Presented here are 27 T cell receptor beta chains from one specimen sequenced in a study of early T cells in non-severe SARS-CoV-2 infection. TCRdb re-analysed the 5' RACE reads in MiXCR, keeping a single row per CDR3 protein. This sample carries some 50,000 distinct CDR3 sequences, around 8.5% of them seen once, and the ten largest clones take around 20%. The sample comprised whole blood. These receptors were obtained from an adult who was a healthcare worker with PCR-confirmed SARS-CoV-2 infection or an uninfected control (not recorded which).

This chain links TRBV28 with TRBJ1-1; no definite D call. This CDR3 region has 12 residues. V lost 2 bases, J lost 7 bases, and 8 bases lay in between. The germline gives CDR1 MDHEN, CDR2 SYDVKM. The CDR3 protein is CASSLRNFEAFF. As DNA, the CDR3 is TGTGCCAGCAGTTTACGCAACTTTGAAGCTTTCTTT.

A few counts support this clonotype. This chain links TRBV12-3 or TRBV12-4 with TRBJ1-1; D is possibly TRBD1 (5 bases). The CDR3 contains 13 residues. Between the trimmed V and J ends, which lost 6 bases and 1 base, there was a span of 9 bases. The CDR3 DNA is TGTGCCAGCAGGATACAGGCGAACACTGAAGCTTTCTTT. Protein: CASRIQANTEAFF.

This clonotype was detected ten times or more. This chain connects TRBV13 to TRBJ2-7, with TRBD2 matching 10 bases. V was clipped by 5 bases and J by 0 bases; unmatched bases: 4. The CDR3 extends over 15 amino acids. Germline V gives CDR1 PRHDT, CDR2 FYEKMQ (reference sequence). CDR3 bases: TGTGCCAGCAGCCCCGGGACTAGCGTCTCCTACGAGCAGTACTTC. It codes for CASSPGTSVSYEQYF.

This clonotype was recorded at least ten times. The CDR3 DNA follows: TGTGCCAGCAGTTCCGGCAGCCCTGGGGAGCAGTACTTC. Encoded protein: CASSSGSPGEQYF. The V call is TRBV12-3 or TRBV12-4, the J call TRBJ2-7; no firm D call. The CDR3 runs 13 residues. Trimming took off 4 bases at V and 7 bases at J, with 14 bases between the two ends.

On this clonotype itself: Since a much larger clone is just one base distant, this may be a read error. CDR3 loop: CANMPSGGSREQYF. CDR3 DNA: TGTGCCAACATGCCTAGCGGGGGGTCTCGGGAGCAGTACTTC. V and J are TRBV2 and TRBJ2-7, with 11 bases identical to TRBD2. V was clipped by 10 bases and J by 7 bases; unmatched bases: 12. The CDR3 length is 14 residues. In germline, CDR1 is SNHLY, CDR2 FYNNEI.

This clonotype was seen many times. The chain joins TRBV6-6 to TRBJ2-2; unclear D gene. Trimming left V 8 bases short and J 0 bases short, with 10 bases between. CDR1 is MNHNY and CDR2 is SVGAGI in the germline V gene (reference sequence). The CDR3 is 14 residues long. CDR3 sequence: CASYRQANTGELFF. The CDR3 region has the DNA TGTGCCAGCTACCGCCAGGCGAACACCGGGGAGCTGTTTTTT.

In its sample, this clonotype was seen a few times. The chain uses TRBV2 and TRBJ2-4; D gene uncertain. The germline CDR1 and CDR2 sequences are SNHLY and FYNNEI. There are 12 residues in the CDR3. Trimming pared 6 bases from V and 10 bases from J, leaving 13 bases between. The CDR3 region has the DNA TGTGCCAGCAGCATGTCCGATGGGATTCAGTACTTC. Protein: CASSMSDGIQYF.

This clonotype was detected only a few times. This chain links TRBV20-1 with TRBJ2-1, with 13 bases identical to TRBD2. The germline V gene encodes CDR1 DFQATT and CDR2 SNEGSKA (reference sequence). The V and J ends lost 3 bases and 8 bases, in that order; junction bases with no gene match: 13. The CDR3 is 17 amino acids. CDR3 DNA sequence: TGCAGTGCTAGGGGGACTAGCGGGGATGTTGTTAACGATGAGCAGTTCTTC. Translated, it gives CSARGTSGDVVNDEQFF.

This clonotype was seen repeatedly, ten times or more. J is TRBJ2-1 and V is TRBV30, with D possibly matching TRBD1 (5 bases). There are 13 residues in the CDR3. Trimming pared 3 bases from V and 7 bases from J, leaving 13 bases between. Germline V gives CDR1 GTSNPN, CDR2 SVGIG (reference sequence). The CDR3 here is CAWRGPAWNEQFF. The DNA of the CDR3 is TGTGCCTGGAGGGGGCCAGCCTGGAATGAGCAGTTCTTC.

The CDR3 is CSAPTSGGLDTQYF. CDR3 DNA: TGCAGTGCTCCGACTAGCGGGGGGTTGGATACGCAGTATTTT. This rearrangement joins TRBV20-1 to TRBJ2-3; TRBD2 matches at 13 bases. J gave up 6 bases and V 5 bases, and 5 bases lay outside the gene matches. CDR1 is DFQATT and CDR2 is SNEGSKA in the germline V gene (reference sequence). The CDR3 consists of 14 residues.

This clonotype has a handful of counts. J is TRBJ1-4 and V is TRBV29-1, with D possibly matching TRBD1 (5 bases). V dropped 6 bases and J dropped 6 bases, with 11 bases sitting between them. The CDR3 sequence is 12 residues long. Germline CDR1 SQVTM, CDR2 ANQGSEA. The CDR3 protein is CSVVGTYEKLFF. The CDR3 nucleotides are TGCAGCGTCGTCGGGACTTATGAAAAACTGTTTTTT.

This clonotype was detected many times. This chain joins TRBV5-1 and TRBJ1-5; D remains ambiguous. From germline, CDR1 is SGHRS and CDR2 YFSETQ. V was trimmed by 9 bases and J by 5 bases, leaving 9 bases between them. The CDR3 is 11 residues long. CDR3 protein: CATLQHQPQHF. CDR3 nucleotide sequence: TGCGCCACCCTTCAACATCAGCCCCAGCATTTT.

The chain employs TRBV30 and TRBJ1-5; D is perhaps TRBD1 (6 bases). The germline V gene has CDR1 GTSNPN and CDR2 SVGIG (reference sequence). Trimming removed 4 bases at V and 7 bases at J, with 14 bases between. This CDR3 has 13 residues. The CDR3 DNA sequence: TGTGCCTGGACTCCAGGGGCTCGGCAGCCCCAGCATTTT. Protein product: CAWTPGARQPQHF.

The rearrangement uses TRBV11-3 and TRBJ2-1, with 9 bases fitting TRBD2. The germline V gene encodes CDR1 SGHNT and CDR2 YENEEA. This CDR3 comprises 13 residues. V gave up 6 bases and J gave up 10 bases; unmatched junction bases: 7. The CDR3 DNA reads TGTGCCAGCAGTACGGGACTAGCTGACGAGCAGTTCTTC. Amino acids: CASSTGLADEQFF.

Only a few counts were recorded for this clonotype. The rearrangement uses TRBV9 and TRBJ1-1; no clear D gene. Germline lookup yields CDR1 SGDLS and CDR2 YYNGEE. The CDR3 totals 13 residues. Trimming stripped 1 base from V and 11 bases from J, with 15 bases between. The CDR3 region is CASSVSSRGLAFF. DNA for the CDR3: TGTGCCAGCAGCGTATCCTCACGGGGATTGGCTTTCTTT.

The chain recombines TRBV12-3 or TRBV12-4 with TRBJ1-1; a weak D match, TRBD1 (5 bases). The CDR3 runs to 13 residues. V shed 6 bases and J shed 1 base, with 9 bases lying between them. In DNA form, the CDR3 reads TGTGCCAGCAGGGGACTGACGAACACTGAAGCTTTCTTT. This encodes CASRGLTNTEAFF.

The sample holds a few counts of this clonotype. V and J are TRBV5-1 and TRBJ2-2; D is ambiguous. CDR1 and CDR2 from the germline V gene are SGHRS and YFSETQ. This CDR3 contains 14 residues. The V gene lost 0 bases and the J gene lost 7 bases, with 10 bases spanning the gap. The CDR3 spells CASSLAASGGELFF. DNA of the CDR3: TGCGCCAGCAGCTTGGCCGCGTCTGGCGGGGAGCTGTTTTTT.

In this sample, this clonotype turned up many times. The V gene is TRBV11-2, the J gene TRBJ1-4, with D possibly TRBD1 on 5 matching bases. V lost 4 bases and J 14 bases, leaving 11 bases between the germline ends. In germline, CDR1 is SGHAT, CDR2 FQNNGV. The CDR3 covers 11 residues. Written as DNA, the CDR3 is TGTGCCAGCAGCTCGCGGACACGTCTGTTTTTT. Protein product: CASSSRTRLFF.

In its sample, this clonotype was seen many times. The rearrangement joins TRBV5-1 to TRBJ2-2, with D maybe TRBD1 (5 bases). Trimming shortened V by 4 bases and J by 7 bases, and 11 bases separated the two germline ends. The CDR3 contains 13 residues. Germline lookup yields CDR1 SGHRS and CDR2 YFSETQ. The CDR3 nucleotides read TGCGCCAGCAGCACTGGACACGGCGGGGAGCTGTTTTTT. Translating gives CASSTGHGGELFF.

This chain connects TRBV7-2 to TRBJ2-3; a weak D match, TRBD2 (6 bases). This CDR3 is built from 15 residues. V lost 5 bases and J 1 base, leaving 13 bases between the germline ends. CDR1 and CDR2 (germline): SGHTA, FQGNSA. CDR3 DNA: TGTGCCAGCAGCGTGGCGGGGCCCGGCACAGATACGCAGTATTTT. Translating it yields CASSVAGPGTDTQYF.

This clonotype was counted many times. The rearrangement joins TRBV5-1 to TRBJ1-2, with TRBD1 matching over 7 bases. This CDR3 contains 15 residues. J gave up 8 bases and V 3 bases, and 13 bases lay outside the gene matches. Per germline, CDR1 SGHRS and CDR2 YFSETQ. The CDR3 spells CASSWDSEGLRGYTF. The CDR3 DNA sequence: TGCGCCAGCAGCTGGGACAGTGAAGGGCTAAGAGGCTACACCTTC.

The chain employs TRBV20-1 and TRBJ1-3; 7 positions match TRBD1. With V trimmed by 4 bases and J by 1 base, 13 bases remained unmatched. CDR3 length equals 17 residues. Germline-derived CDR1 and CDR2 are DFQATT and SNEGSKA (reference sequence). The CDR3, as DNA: TGCAGTGCTACCCCCGGGACAGACCTACTGTCTGGAAACACCATATATTTT. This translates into CSATPGTDLLSGNTIYF.

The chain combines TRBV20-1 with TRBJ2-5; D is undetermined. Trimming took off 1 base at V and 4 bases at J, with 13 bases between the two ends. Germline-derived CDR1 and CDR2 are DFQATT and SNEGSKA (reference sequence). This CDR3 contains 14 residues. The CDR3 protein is CSARVGKILETQYF. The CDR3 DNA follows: TGCAGTGCTAGAGTAGGGAAAATCTTAGAGACCCAGTACTTC.

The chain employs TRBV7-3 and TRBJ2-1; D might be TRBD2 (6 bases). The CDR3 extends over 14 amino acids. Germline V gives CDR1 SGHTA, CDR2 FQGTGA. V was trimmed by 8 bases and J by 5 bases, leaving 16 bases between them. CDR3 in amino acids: CASQQRPGDNEQFF. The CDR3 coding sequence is TGTGCCAGCCAACAACGGCCGGGGGACAATGAGCAGTTCTTC.

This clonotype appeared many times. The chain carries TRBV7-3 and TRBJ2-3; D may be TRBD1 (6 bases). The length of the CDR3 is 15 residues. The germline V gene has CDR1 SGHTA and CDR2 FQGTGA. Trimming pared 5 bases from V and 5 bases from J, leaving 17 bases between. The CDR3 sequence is CASSPQGRKGDTQYF. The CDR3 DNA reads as TGTGCCAGCAGCCCCCAGGGGCGGAAGGGAGATACGCAGTATTTT.

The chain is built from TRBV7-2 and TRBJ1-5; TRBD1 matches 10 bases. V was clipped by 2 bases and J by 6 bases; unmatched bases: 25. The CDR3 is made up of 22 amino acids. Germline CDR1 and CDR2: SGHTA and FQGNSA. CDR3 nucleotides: TGTGCCAGCAGCTTAACCACAACAAAAGAGGGGACAGGGGTTCGGTTGGGTCAGCCCCAGCATTTT. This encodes CASSLTTTKEGTGVRLGQPQHF. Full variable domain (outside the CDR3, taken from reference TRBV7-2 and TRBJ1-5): GAGVSQSPSNKVTEKGKDVELRCDPISGHTALYWYRQSLGQGLEFLIYFQGNSAPDKSGLPSDRFSAERTGGSVSTLTIQRTQQEDSAVYLCASSLTTTKEGTGVRLGQPQHFGDGTRLSIL.

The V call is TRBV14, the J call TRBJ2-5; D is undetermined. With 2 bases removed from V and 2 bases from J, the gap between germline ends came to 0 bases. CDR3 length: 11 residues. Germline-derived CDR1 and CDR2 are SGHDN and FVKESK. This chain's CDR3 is CASSQQETQYF. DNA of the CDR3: TGTGCCAGCAGCCAACAAGAGACCCAGTACTTC.